The text below deals with one TCR beta chain. What it binds is unknown. The CDR3 contains 15 residues. The germline CDR1 and CDR2 sequences are SGHRS and YFSETQ. Trimming took off 4 bases at V and 0 bases at J, with 10 bases between the two ends. The sample belongs to a study of cytomegalovirus exposure and HLA in healthy donors. Regarding the study as a whole: The study listed approximately 160 cytomegalovirus-associated TCR beta chains. The classifier reportedly diagnosed cytomegalovirus status with high specificity and sensitivity.

Libraries were prepared by immunoSEQ multiplex PCR; TCRdb keeps only in-frame clonotypes and omits some of them. The repertoire consists of roughly 100,000 clones, with about 95% occurring once and the leading ten covering 0.85% to 0.95%. This TCR was recovered from a woman aged 18-29 years in good health and CMV-seronegative. This sequence joins TRBV5-1 and TRBJ2-2, with D tentatively TRBD1 (6 bases). The sequenced sample consisted of PBMCs. CDR3 bases: TGCGCCAGCAGCCCGGGGACAACGAACACCGGGGAGCTGTTTTTT. Protein product: CASSPGTTNTGELFF.